The source of this T cell receptor beta chain is a study of shared clonotypes between healthy human individuals. Overall study: Each donor's CD4 naive and CD4 memory cells filled three plates apiece, CD8 naive two, and CD8 memory one.

Concerning this clone itself: Antigen: not known.

Trimming cost V 4 bases and J 0 bases, with 17 bases left between them. Germline V gene sequence: CDR1 SGHDT, CDR2 YYEEEE. The CDR3 spans 17 residues. Participating donors were healthy, HIV-negative adults free of recent acute infections or vaccinations. The donors, all of them Caucasian adults, lived in Nashville, Tennessee. Study-wide points: With a few donors compared, 4% to 5.5% of naive CD4 clonotypes were shared.

Clones were read by immunoSEQ multiplex PCR, and TCRdb kept only the in-frame ones, dropping some. The repertoire holds some 2.4 million clones, with 93% as singletons. The sample taken for sequencing was naive CD4+ T cells from PBMCs. Subset given: CD45RA+ positively selected. This chain joins TRBV5-6 and TRBJ1-5, with D perhaps matching TRBD1 (5 bases). The TCR originated in a man between 18 and 29 years old in good health. Some clones in this sample may be carry-over from other donors' samples. CDR3 nucleotides: TGTGCCAGCAGCAGGTCCGGAAGGGGAAATAGCAATCAGCCCCAGCATTTT. This sequence encodes CASSRSGRGNSNQPQHF.